This T cell receptor beta chain was retrieved from a study of Ad26.COV2.S vaccination and SARS-CoV-2 variants. Broader study findings: Total T cell responses may have been underestimated by the TCR breadth and depth analyses.

This CDR3 region has 12 residues. The germline V gene has CDR1 MDHEN and CDR2 SYDVKM. The data were produced by immunoSEQ multiplex PCR, yet TCRdb's version contains in-frame clones alone and is incomplete. The table includes under 500,000 clones, 92% detected once. As to treatment: roughly 18 received Ad26.COV2.S at low or high dose, single or two shots; 5 received placebo; per-sample allocation not given. Day 63 after the first injection of vaccine or placebo was the sampling time. The sample came from a Boston adult aged 18-55 years. On this clone: Its cognate antigen is unknown.

The sequence came from a person between 18 and 65 years old who received the Ad26.COV2.S COVID-19 vaccine or a placebo. The sample consisted of peripheral blood, taken in a trial of Ad26.COV2.S vaccine versus placebo. The chain joins TRBV28 to TRBJ1-2, with D unclear. For the CDR3, the DNA is TGTACGTCAGGTGTCGGTGTAGCTGGCTACACCTTC. Translated: CTSGVGVAGYTF.